The 32 T cell receptor beta chains below all came from one sample that was sequenced in a study of blood T cell repertoires in COVID-19. Sequencing used immunoSEQ multiplex PCR; TCRdb keeps in-frame clones, though not all of them. Of about 320,000 clones in the sample, around 89% were seen once. Input material: peripheral blood. The receptors shown here come from a woman in her twenties or thirties with COVID-19, enrolled during active disease.

The chain employs TRBV4-2 and TRBJ2-1; no clear D. The V end was cut by 3 bases, the J end by 1 base, with 7 bases between. The CDR3 runs 14 residues. Germline assignment: CDR1 LGHNA and CDR2 YNFKEQ. CDR3 bases: TGTGCCAGCAGCCAGGCCTTATCCTACAATGAGCAGTTCTTC. Its translation: CASSQALSYNEQFF.

This chain joins TRBV9 and TRBJ1-1; D not resolved. CDR1 and CDR2 from the germline V gene are SGDLS and YYNGEE. Trimming stripped 4 bases from V and 1 base from J, with 8 bases between. The CDR3 runs to 13 residues. The CDR3 DNA reads as TGTGCCAGCAGCCTGGGGAGGAACACTGAAGCTTTCTTT. This gives the protein CASSLGRNTEAFF.

This chain links TRBV18 with TRBJ1-6; TRBD1 matches 7 bases. The CDR3 runs to 15 residues. The germline CDR1 and CDR2 sequences are KGHSH and LQKENI. Trimming cost V 6 bases and J 5 bases; bases outside gene matches: 7. The CDR3 DNA is TGTGCCAGCTCCCTCGGACAGGCTGATAATTCACCCCTCCACTTT. As protein: CASSLGQADNSPLHF.

V usage is TRBV11-2 and J usage is TRBJ1-5; maybe TRBD1 (5 bases). V shed 7 bases and J shed 6 bases, with 10 bases lying between them. The CDR3 spans 12 residues. Germline V CDR1 and CDR2: SGHAT, FQNNGV. The CDR3 sequence is CASTPGGQPQHF. In DNA form, the CDR3 reads TGTGCCAGCACCCCGGGGGGTCAGCCCCAGCATTTT.

This clone came up once. The J gene is TRBJ2-6, the V gene TRBV19; D not resolved. V was clipped by 3 bases and J by 0 bases, with 6 bases between them. Germline assignment: CDR1 LNHDA and CDR2 SQIVND (reference sequence). This CDR3 has 15 amino acids. CDR3 DNA: TGTGCCAGTAGTATGTGGGCCTCTGGGGCCAACGTCCTGACTTTC. Its protein product is CASSMWASGANVLTF.

The chain links TRBV5-1 to TRBJ1-4, with D uncertain. V was trimmed by 2 bases and J by 4 bases, leaving 9 bases between them. The germline CDR1 and CDR2 sequences are SGHRS and YFSETQ. The CDR3 is 14 residues long. CDR3 coding DNA: TGCGCCAGCAGCTTCCGGGGAATTAATGAAAAACTGTTTTTT. It codes for CASSFRGINEKLFF. Looking up the rest from reference TRBV5-1 and TRBJ1-4 gives the full variable domain: KAGVTQTPRYLIKTRGQQVTLSCSPISGHRSVSWYQQTPGQGLQFLFEYFSETQRNKGNFPGRFSGRQFSNSRSEMNVSTLELGDSALYLCASSFRGINEKLFFGSGTQLSVL.

The rearrangement uses TRBV28 and TRBJ1-1; D is perhaps TRBD1 (6 bases). Germline V gene sequence: CDR1 MDHEN, CDR2 SYDVKM. This CDR3 region has 15 residues. Deletions cut 0 bases from V and 2 bases from J, with 10 bases between. For the CDR3, the DNA is TGTGCCAGCAGTTTATGGTCAGGGGCAAACACTGAAGCTTTCTTT. It specifies CASSLWSGANTEAFF.

This chain uses TRBV20-1 with TRBJ2-7, with D tentatively TRBD2 (5 bases). Germline V CDR1 and CDR2: DFQATT, SNEGSKA (reference sequence). The germline V and J ends were trimmed by 3 bases and 3 bases, with 9 bases remaining between them. The CDR3 spans 12 residues. This CDR3 reads CSASPGSYEQYV. In DNA form, the CDR3 reads TGCAGTGCTAGTCCGGGGAGCTACGAGCAGTACGTC.

Note on this clone: Other DNA sequences within the sample encode an identical CDR3. The chain joins TRBV7-2 to TRBJ2-5; D perhaps matches TRBD1 (7 bases). The germline V gene has CDR1 SGHTA and CDR2 FQGNSA. V was pared by 5 bases and J by 4 bases, with 14 bases between. The length of the CDR3 is 14 residues. DNA for the CDR3: TGTGCCAGCAGCCCCCGCAGGGGGGCAGAGACCCAGTACTTC. Translating gives CASSPRRGAETQYF.

The rearrangement uses TRBV2 and TRBJ2-5, with D perhaps TRBD1 (6 bases). The V end was cut by 6 bases, the J end by 4 bases, with 9 bases between. The CDR3 extends over 12 amino acids. CDR1 and CDR2 from the germline V gene are SNHLY and FYNNEI. The CDR3 DNA reads as TGTGCCAGCAGGGACAGCCTAGAGACCCAGTACTTC. Translating it yields CASRDSLETQYF.

The chain is built from TRBV6-5 and TRBJ1-1; 9 positions agree with TRBD1. CDR1 is MNHEY, CDR2 SVGAGI, per germline. The CDR3 is 15 amino acids. Trimming removed 2 bases from V and 6 bases from J; junction bases left unmatched: 7. CDR3: CASSYEGTGGAEAFF. As DNA, the CDR3 is TGTGCCAGCAGTTACGAGGGCACAGGGGGCGCTGAAGCTTTCTTT.

V and J are TRBV10-3 and TRBJ2-7; D is possibly TRBD1 (6 bases). Germline CDR1 ENHRY, CDR2 SYGVKD. V was clipped by 1 base and J by 1 base, with 8 bases between them. The CDR3 contains 14 residues. The CDR3 loop is CAISEFTGSYEQYF. DNA of the CDR3: TGTGCCATCAGTGAGTTTACAGGGTCCTACGAGCAGTACTTC.

This clone has just one count. J is TRBJ2-5 and V is TRBV6-5, with D tentatively TRBD2 (7 bases). The CDR3 runs 13 residues. Germline V gene sequence: CDR1 MNHEY, CDR2 SVGAGI. The V end lost 6 bases, the J end lost 4 bases, and 12 bases lay between the germline ends. The CDR3 bases are TGTGCCAGCAGCGCGGGGGCCGTAGAGACCCAGTACTTC. It is translated as CASSAGAVETQYF.

J is TRBJ1-3 and V is TRBV5-4; D is perhaps TRBD1 (6 bases). CDR1 is SGHNT, CDR2 YYREEE, per germline (reference sequence). V was clipped by 3 bases and J by 4 bases, with 11 bases between them. The CDR3 sequence is 14 residues long. The CDR3 nucleotides are TGTGCCAGCAGCTCCGCCGGGACAGGAAACACCATATATTTT. Translating it yields CASSSAGTGNTIYF.

The chain joins TRBV28 to TRBJ1-5; D is unresolved. There are 12 residues in the CDR3. Germline V gene sequence: CDR1 MDHEN, CDR2 SYDVKM. The V end was cut by 2 bases, the J end by 7 bases, with 6 bases between. CDR3 DNA sequence: TGTGCCAGCAGTTTAACCCTACAGCCCCAGCATTTT. Its translation: CASSLTLQPQHF. Variable domain in full (rest from reference TRBV28 and TRBJ1-5): DVKVTQSSRYLVKRTGEKVFLECVQDMDHENMFWYRQDPGLGLRLIYFSYDVKMKEKGDIPEGYSVSREKKERFSLILESASTNQTSMYLCASSLTLQPQHFGDGTRLSIL.

The chain employs TRBV10-2 and TRBJ1-6; D remains ambiguous. This CDR3 contains 16 residues. Germline V gene data show CDR1 as WSHSY and CDR2 as SAAADI. The V and J ends lost 4 bases and 2 bases respectively, with 12 bases between them. CDR3 residues: CASSVGKGAYNSPLHF. As DNA, the CDR3 is TGCGCCAGCAGTGTCGGGAAGGGCGCCTATAATTCACCCCTCCACTTT.

The chain combines TRBV9 with TRBJ2-7, with TRBD2 matching over 9 bases. The V and J ends lost 4 bases and 4 bases, in that order; junction bases with no gene match: 9. Germline CDR1 SGDLS, CDR2 YYNGEE. CDR3 length: 15 residues. CDR3 residues: CASSRSGLASYEQYF. In nucleotides, the CDR3 is TGTGCCAGCAGCCGTTCGGGACTAGCATCATACGAGCAGTACTTC.

The rearrangement uses TRBV2 and TRBJ2-1; 7 positions match TRBD1. V was clipped by 4 bases and J by 9 bases; unmatched bases: 6. The CDR3 runs to 13 residues. The germline CDR1 and CDR2 sequences are SNHLY and FYNNEI. The DNA for the CDR3 is TGTGCCAGCAGTGTGCGAGGGGGCGGTGAGCAGTTCTTC. Its translation: CASSVRGGGEQFF.

The chain links TRBV15 to TRBJ1-5, with D possibly matching TRBD1 (6 bases). The CDR3 sequence is 15 residues long. From germline, CDR1 is LNHNV and CDR2 YYDKDF (reference sequence). Trimming pared 3 bases from V and 3 bases from J, leaving 12 bases between. The CDR3 nucleotides are TGTGCCACCAGCAGGGACCGGGACACCAATCAGCCCCAGCATTTT. This translates into CATSRDRDTNQPQHF.

The rearrangement links TRBV4-1 to TRBJ2-3; no reliable D call. The V gene's germline CDR1 is MGHRA and CDR2 YSYEKL. V was trimmed by 2 bases and J by 5 bases, leaving 11 bases between them. This CDR3 contains 14 residues. Here the CDR3 reads CASSQRPGLDTQYF. The CDR3 DNA reads as TGCGCCAGCAGCCAACGACCGGGTTTAGATACGCAGTATTTT.

The V call is TRBV28, the J call TRBJ1-5, with TRBD1 as a possible D gene (5 bases). V was cut by 7 bases and J by 6 bases, with 22 bases left in between. Per the germline V gene, CDR1 is MDHEN and CDR2 is SYDVKM. CDR3 length: 16 amino acids. The CDR3 DNA sequence: TGTGCCAGCACCGAGCGGACACAAGGGCGGGGTCAGCCCCAGCATTTT. It specifies CASTERTQGRGQPQHF.

This chain joins TRBV28 and TRBJ1-2; D ambiguous. Germline V gene sequence: CDR1 MDHEN, CDR2 SYDVKM. CDR3 size: 15 residues. The V gene lost 5 bases and the J gene lost 5 bases, with 18 bases spanning the gap. CDR3 sequence: CASSGPGSGPYGYTF. The CDR3 bases are TGTGCCAGCAGTGGACCGGGATCCGGGCCGTATGGCTACACCTTC.

V usage is TRBV19 and J usage is TRBJ1-1; D perhaps matches TRBD1 (5 bases). This CDR3 region has 15 residues. The germline V gene encodes CDR1 LNHDA and CDR2 SQIVND (reference sequence). The germline V and J ends were trimmed by 3 bases and 4 bases, with 15 bases remaining between them. The CDR3: CASSISAGIGTEAFF. CDR3 sequence (DNA): TGTGCCAGTAGTATCTCGGCAGGGATTGGCACTGAAGCTTTCTTT.

V and J are TRBV4-1 and TRBJ1-4; 9 bases map to TRBD1. The ends lost 0 bases at V and 7 bases at J; junction bases unmatched: 6. The CDR3 runs 16 residues. Germline V gives CDR1 MGHRA, CDR2 YSYEKL. The CDR3 bases are TGCGCCAGCAGCCAAGAAATAGGGACAGGGTCTGAAAAACTGTTTTTT. Translation: CASSQEIGTGSEKLFF.

V gene TRBV6-5 combines with J gene TRBJ2-7; a weak D match, TRBD2 (5 bases). The V and J ends lost 7 bases and 3 bases respectively, with 7 bases between them. The germline gives CDR1 MNHEY, CDR2 SVGAGI. The CDR3 extends over 11 amino acids. CDR3 protein: CASTGVYEQYV. CDR3 coding DNA: TGTGCCAGCACCGGGGTCTACGAGCAGTACGTC.

The table lists this clone with a few counts. The chain couples TRBV20-1 to TRBJ2-7; tentative D call: TRBD1 (8 bases). The germline V and J ends were trimmed by 3 bases and 6 bases, with 15 bases remaining between them. Germline lookup yields CDR1 DFQATT and CDR2 SNEGSKA (reference sequence). This CDR3 comprises 13 residues. CDR3 DNA sequence: TGCAGTGCTAGTGCGGACAGGGAGGGCGAGCAGTACTTC. Protein product: CSASADREGEQYF.

This sequence joins TRBV3-1 (or the pseudogene TRBV3-2) and TRBJ2-1, with D perhaps TRBD2 (6 bases). Germline loops: CDR1 LGHDT, CDR2 YNNKEL (reference sequence). The CDR3 consists of 16 residues. Between the trimmed V and J ends, which lost 7 bases and 4 bases, there was a span of 20 bases. CDR3 DNA sequence: TGTGCCAGCACCCCCAGCGGCGGGGATCTTTACAATGAGCAGTTCTTC. Its translation: CASTPSGGDLYNEQFF.

This clone is a singleton in its sample. This chain connects TRBV5-1 to TRBJ1-2; D is uncertain. There are 13 residues in the CDR3. The germline V gene encodes CDR1 SGHRS and CDR2 YFSETQ. Trimming left V 0 bases short and J 8 bases short, with 11 bases between. This CDR3 reads CASSLAGGEGYTF. The CDR3 DNA is TGCGCCAGCAGCTTGGCAGGAGGAGAGGGCTACACCTTC.

This sequence joins TRBV30 and TRBJ2-3, with D maybe TRBD1 (5 bases). The germline V and J ends were trimmed by 7 bases and 2 bases, with 16 bases remaining between them. This CDR3 region has 14 residues. In germline, CDR1 is GTSNPN, CDR2 SVGIG (reference sequence). This CDR3 is CAYSSGQNTDTQYF. The CDR3 DNA reads as TGTGCCTACTCCTCAGGACAAAACACAGATACGCAGTATTTT.

CDR3 coding DNA: TGCGCCAGCAGCTTGGGGCAGGGTCGGGGCACAGATACGCAGTATTTT. Residues: CASSLGQGRGTDTQYF. The chain joins TRBV5-1 to TRBJ2-3, with TRBD1 as a possible D gene (5 bases). CDR1 and CDR2 (germline): SGHRS, YFSETQ. The CDR3 runs 16 residues. Trimming took 0 bases from V and 1 from J, leaving 12 bases between them.

J is TRBJ2-7 and V is TRBV2, with a possible D match to TRBD1 (5 bases). CDR1 is SNHLY, CDR2 FYNNEI, per germline. The germline V and J ends were trimmed by 4 bases and 2 bases, with 12 bases remaining between them. This CDR3 comprises 14 residues. The CDR3 sequence: CASSADSAAYEQYV. In DNA form, the CDR3 reads TGTGCCAGCAGTGCTGACAGCGCAGCCTACGAGCAGTACGTC.

The CDR3 here is CASSDYWVTGGRDTGELFF. CDR3 nucleotides: TGTGCCAGCAGTGATTATTGGGTTACAGGGGGACGTGACACCGGGGAGCTGTTTTTT. The rearrangement links TRBV6-1 to TRBJ2-2, with 8 bases that match TRBD1. The CDR3 totals 19 residues. Per germline, CDR1 MNHNS and CDR2 SASEGT. V was pared by 3 bases and J by 3 bases, with 15 bases of the junction left unmatched.